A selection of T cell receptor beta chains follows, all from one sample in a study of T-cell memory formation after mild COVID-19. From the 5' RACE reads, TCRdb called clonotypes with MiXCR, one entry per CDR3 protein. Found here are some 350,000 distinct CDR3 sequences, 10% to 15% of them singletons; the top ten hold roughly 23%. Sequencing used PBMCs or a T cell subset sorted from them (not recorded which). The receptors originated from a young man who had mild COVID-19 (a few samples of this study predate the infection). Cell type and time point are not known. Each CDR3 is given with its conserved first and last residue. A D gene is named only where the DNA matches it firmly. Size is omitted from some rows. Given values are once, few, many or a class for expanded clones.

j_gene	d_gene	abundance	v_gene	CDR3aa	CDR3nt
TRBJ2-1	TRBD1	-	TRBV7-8	CASSWDRGPYNEQFF	TGTGCCAGCAGCTGGGACAGGGGACCCTACAATGAGCAGTTCTTC
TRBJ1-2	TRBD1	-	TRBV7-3	CASSSTGQGRPLSYTF	TGTGCCAGCAGCAGCACGGGACAGGGGCGTCCTTTGAGCTACACCTTC
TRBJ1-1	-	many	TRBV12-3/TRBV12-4	CASSFDLGSEAFF	TGTGCCAGCAGTTTCGATTTGGGGTCTGAAGCTTTCTTT
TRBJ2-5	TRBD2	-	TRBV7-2	CASSLDLGGAETQYF	TGTGCCAGCAGCTTAGACCTCGGGGGGGCCGAGACCCAGTACTTC
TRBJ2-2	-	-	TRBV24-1	CATSDTPGRPGGELFF	TGTGCCACCAGTGATACCCCGGGACGGCCCGGCGGGGAGCTGTTTTTT
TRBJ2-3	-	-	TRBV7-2	CASSLVAGAPTDTQYF	TGTGCCAGCAGCTTAGTGGCGGGGGCTCCCACAGATACGCAGTATTTT
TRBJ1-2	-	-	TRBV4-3	CASSPDLGTWDGYTF	TGCGCCAGCAGCCCGGACCTTGGGACATGGGATGGCTACACCTTC
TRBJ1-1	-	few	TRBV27	CASSLQLWGEAFF	TGTGCCAGCAGTCTCCAGCTCTGGGGTGAAGCTTTCTTT
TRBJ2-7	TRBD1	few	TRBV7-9	CASMGEQGWEQYF	TGTGCCAGCATGGGGGAACAGGGGTGGGAGCAGTACTTC
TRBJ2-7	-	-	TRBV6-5	CASSTRPHEQYF	TGTGCCAGCAGTACCCGCCCGCACGAGCAGTACTTC
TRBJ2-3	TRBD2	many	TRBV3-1	CASSPGLAGTDTQYF	TGTGCTAGCAGCCCCGGACTAGCAGGCACAGATACGCAGTATTTT
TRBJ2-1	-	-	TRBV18	CASSPEYNEQFF	TGTGCCAGCTCACCAGAATACAATGAGCAGTTCTTC
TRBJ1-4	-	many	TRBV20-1	CSAIEGGTTNEKLFF	TGCAGTGCTATCGAGGGAGGAACAACTAATGAAAAACTGTTTTTT
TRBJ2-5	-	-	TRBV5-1	CASSLGLVSQETQYF	TGCGCCAGCAGCTTGGGTTTAGTCTCCCAAGAGACCCAGTACTTC
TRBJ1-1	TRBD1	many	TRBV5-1	CASSLTGVDTEAFF	TGCGCCAGCAGCCTTACAGGGGTGGACACTGAAGCTTTCTTT
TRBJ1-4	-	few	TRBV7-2	CASTLYRGADEKLFF	TGTGCCAGCACCCTTTATCGGGGGGCGGATGAAAAACTGTTTTTT
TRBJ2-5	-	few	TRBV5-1	CASSLSNGPSETQYF	TGCGCCAGCAGCTTGAGTAACGGACCGAGTGAGACCCAGTACTTC
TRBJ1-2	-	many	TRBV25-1	CASSEPLGTHGYTF	TGTGCCAGCAGTGAACCGTTAGGGACCCATGGCTACACCTTC
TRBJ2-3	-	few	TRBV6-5	CASSLSRGRGSDTQYF	TGTGCCAGCAGTTTAAGTAGGGGCAGGGGCTCAGATACGCAGTATTTT
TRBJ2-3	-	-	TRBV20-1	CSASRQPTTDTQYF	TGCAGTGCTAGTAGACAGCCAACTACAGATACGCAGTATTTT
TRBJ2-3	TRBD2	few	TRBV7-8	CASSVRLAGGTDTQYF	TGTGCCAGCAGCGTCAGGCTAGCGGGGGGCACAGATACGCAGTATTTT
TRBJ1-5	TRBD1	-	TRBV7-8	CASSLTGRYQPQHF	TGTGCCAGCAGCTTGACAGGGAGGTATCAGCCCCAGCATTTT
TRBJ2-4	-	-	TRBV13	CASSEGFRDIQYF	TGTGCCAGCAGCGAGGGGTTCAGGGACATTCAGTACTTC
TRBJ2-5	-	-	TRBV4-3	CASSPGTFGETQYF	TGCGCCAGCAGCCCCGGGACTTTCGGGGAGACCCAGTACTTC
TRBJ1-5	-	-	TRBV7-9	CASSPGVPRSNQPQHF	TGTGCCAGCAGCCCCGGTGTCCCAAGGAGCAATCAGCCCCAGCATTTT
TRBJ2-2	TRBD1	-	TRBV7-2	CASRGTGIDTGELFF	TGTGCCAGCAGGGGGACAGGGATAGACACCGGGGAGCTGTTTTTT
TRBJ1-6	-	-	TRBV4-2	CASSQLTVDSSYNSPLHF	TGTGCCAGCAGCCAATTGACAGTTGATAGCTCCTATAATTCACCCCTCCACTTT
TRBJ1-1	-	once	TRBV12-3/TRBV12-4	CASSAGSYLNTEAFF	TGTGCCAGCAGCGCCGGGAGCTACTTGAACACTGAAGCTTTCTTT
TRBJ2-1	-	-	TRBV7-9	CASSLGALYNEQFF	TGTGCCAGCAGCCTAGGGGCGCTTTACAATGAGCAGTTCTTC
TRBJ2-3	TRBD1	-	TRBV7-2	CASSLLWDRLTDTQYF	TGTGCCAGCAGCTTATTATGGGACAGGTTAACAGATACGCAGTATTTT
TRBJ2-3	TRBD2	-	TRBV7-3	CASGAGGPDTQYF	TGTGCCAGCGGGGCGGGGGGGCCAGATACGCAGTATTTT